This T cell receptor beta chain was profiled in a study of CD8+ T cells in alopecia areata. Extracted RNA was reverse transcribed into cDNA, the sequencing template. Sequencing used immunoSEQ multiplex PCR; TCRdb keeps in-frame clones, though not all of them. The sample contains 150,000 or so clones, about 89% of which appear only once. Collected material from alopecia areata patients comprised lesional scalp punch biopsies and peripheral blood. Germline lookup yields CDR1 MNHEY and CDR2 SMNVEV (reference sequence). The CDR3 totals 14 residues. Trimming took off 2 bases at V and 5 bases at J, with 9 bases between the two ends.

The sequence was obtained from a human donor with alopecia areata. The rearrangement links TRBV27 to TRBJ1-4, with D maybe TRBD1 (5 bases). The sample was CD8+ T cells sorted from blood, taken at week 0. The CDR3 region is CASSLHRGNEKLFF. The DNA of the CDR3 is TGTGCCAGCAGTTTACACCGGGGGAATGAAAAACTGTTTTTT.